This TCR beta chain was recorded in a study of control samples from healthy donors and cancer patients. Using immunoSEQ multiplex PCR, the repertoire was profiled, and TCRdb retains in-frame clones only, with some absent. The sample lists some 150,000 clones, approximately 92% seen once, with roughly 3.2% in the top ten. Trimming shortened V by 3 bases and J by 8 bases, and 14 bases separated the two germline ends. Germline V gene sequence: CDR1 SGDLS, CDR2 YYNGEE. This CDR3 is built from 14 residues. Source material: blood. The receptor was derived from a man aged 25 to 40 in good health. The genes are TRBV9 and TRBJ1-4; a possible D gene is TRBD1 (5 bases). The CDR3 spells CASSAGTATEKLFF. The CDR3 DNA follows: TGTGCCAGCAGCGCCGGGACGGCAACCGAAAAACTGTTTTTT.